Listed here are 24 T cell receptor beta chains from one sample, sequenced in a study of blood T cell repertoires in COVID-19. TCRdb's table, derived via immunoSEQ multiplex PCR, lists solely in-frame clones and lacks some. The profile covers approximately 250,000 clones, with 80% to 85% appearing a single time and around 4% taken by the ten largest. The sample was peripheral blood. Source of these receptors: a man aged 60 to 75 with acute or convalescent COVID-19.

This sequence joins TRBV27 and TRBJ2-2, with 7 bases lining up with TRBD1. CDR3 length: 17 residues. The V segment lost 2 bases and the J segment 2 bases; nucleotides outside the gene matches: 8. Germline V gene lookup returns CDR1 MNHEY and CDR2 SMNVEV (reference sequence). As DNA, the CDR3 is TGTGCCAGCAGTTTACTCCCGGGACAGCCTAACACCGGGGAGCTGTTTTTT. Its protein product is CASSLLPGQPNTGELFF.

Comments on this clone: Other DNA sequences in the same sample also yield this CDR3. The rearrangement uses TRBV4-1 and TRBJ2-7, with D perhaps matching TRBD1 (5 bases). Germline CDR1 is MGHRA and CDR2 is YSYEKL. V was clipped by 1 base and J by 2 bases, with 12 bases between them. The CDR3 runs 15 residues. The CDR3 DNA is TGCGCCAGCAGCCAAGTGTACGGACAAACCTACGAGCAGTACTTC. Translated, it gives CASSQVYGQTYEQYF.

The gene calls are TRBV7-8 and TRBJ2-1; the match to TRBD2 covers 7 bases. CDR1 is SGHVS, CDR2 FQNEAQ, per germline. Germline trimming cut 3 bases from V and 0 bases from J; bases unmatched to any gene: 11. The CDR3 covers 18 residues. CDR3 residues: CASSLGTGGLFSYNEQFF. In DNA, the CDR3 is TGTGCCAGCAGCTTGGGGACGGGAGGTCTTTTCTCCTACAATGAGCAGTTCTTC.

V is TRBV19 and J is TRBJ2-7; D is possibly TRBD1 (6 bases). Trimming shortened V by 3 bases and J by 2 bases, and 11 bases separated the two germline ends. The germline V gene encodes CDR1 LNHDA and CDR2 SQIVND (reference sequence). The CDR3 covers 14 residues. CDR3 nucleotides: TGTGCCAGTAGTATCACCAGGGGACCCTACGAGCAGTACTTC. This gives the protein CASSITRGPYEQYF. Together with reference TRBV19 and TRBJ2-7, the CDR3 gives the full variable domain: DGGITQSPKYLFRKEGQNVTLSCEQNLNHDAMYWYRQDPGQGLRLIYYSQIVNDFQKGDIAEGYSVSREKKESFPLTVTSAQKNPTAFYLCASSITRGPYEQYFGPGTRLTVT.

V usage is TRBV6-5 and J usage is TRBJ2-7; 10 nucleotides line up with TRBD2. The V and J ends lost 8 bases and 1 base, in that order; junction bases with no gene match: 5. The CDR3 is 14 amino acids. Germline V gives CDR1 MNHEY, CDR2 SVGAGI. CDR3 sequence: CASSLLAGSYEQYF. Written as DNA, the CDR3 is TGTGCCAGCTCGTTACTAGCGGGGTCCTACGAGCAGTACTTC.

V and J are TRBV5-1 and TRBJ1-1; the D gene is possibly TRBD1 (6 bases). V was clipped by 4 bases and J by 5 bases, with 12 bases between them. This CDR3 has 13 residues. Germline V gene sequence: CDR1 SGHRS, CDR2 YFSETQ. CDR3 nucleotides: TGCGCCAGCAGCCCACAGGGTGCGACTGAAGCTTTCTTT. This gives the protein CASSPQGATEAFF.

The rearrangement links TRBV5-4 to TRBJ1-2; D call uncertain. Deletions cut 6 bases from V and 7 bases from J, with 22 bases between. CDR1 is SGHNT, CDR2 YYREEE, per germline (reference sequence). This CDR3 has 15 amino acids. The CDR3 is CASTRRIAEAVGYTF. The CDR3, as DNA: TGTGCCAGCACCCGACGTATCGCAGAGGCGGTTGGCTACACCTTC.

V is TRBV5-5 and J is TRBJ1-5; possibly TRBD1 for D (6 bases). Trimming removed 7 bases at V and 9 bases at J, with 20 bases between. Germline V gives CDR1 SGHKS, CDR2 YYEKEE (reference sequence). The CDR3 loop spans 14 amino acids. The CDR3 DNA is TGTGCCAGCGGGGAGGGCATCCCCAGGGGGCCCCAGCATTTT. Amino acid sequence: CASGEGIPRGPQHF.

This chain uses TRBV3-1 (or the pseudogene TRBV3-2) with TRBJ2-5; TRBD2 matches at 9 bases. The CDR3 length is 16 residues. V shed 1 base, J shed 2 bases, and the junction held 5 bases outside the gene matches. The germline gives CDR1 LGHDT, CDR2 YNNKEL (reference sequence). The CDR3 reads CASSQALAGLQETQYF. Here the CDR3 DNA reads TGTGCCAGCAGCCAAGCCCTAGCGGGGTTACAAGAGACCCAGTACTTC.

The CDR3, as DNA: TGTGCCAGCAGCCAGGGAGACAGGATAGATCAGCCCCAGCATTTT. It translates to CASSQGDRIDQPQHF. This chain links TRBV4-2 with TRBJ1-5; a possible D gene is TRBD1 (6 bases). This CDR3 has 15 amino acids. V was pared by 3 bases and J by 5 bases, with 14 bases between. The germline gives CDR1 LGHNA, CDR2 YNFKEQ.

This clone was picked up one time. V and J are TRBV9 and TRBJ1-2; 12 bases align to TRBD1. The CDR3 is made up of 14 amino acids. With V trimmed by 2 bases and J by 8 bases, 4 bases remained unmatched. The germline V gene encodes CDR1 SGDLS and CDR2 YYNGEE. CDR3 residues: CASSVGDRGPGYTF. The CDR3 DNA sequence: TGTGCCAGCAGCGTTGGGGACAGGGGGCCCGGCTACACCTTC.

The sample holds a few counts of this clone. The chain links TRBV6-5 to TRBJ2-1; 8 nucleotides agree with TRBD2. The trim removed 7 bases at V and 6 bases at J, leaving 8 bases unmatched. This CDR3 contains 14 residues. Looked up from germline, CDR1 is MNHEY and CDR2 is SVGAGI. The CDR3 protein is CASTPPGTSNEQFF. CDR3 DNA sequence: TGTGCCAGCACCCCCCCAGGGACTAGCAATGAGCAGTTCTTC.

The rearrangement joins TRBV10-3 to TRBJ1-5; D perhaps matches TRBD1 (6 bases). The CDR3 is 15 amino acids. The germline gives CDR1 ENHRY, CDR2 SYGVKD. Trimming pared 3 bases from V and 5 bases from J, leaving 14 bases between. For the CDR3, the DNA is TGTGCCATCAGTGATACGACAGGCAGCGATCAGCCCCAGCATTTT. It specifies CAISDTTGSDQPQHF.

The rearrangement uses TRBV28 and TRBJ2-7; tentative D call: TRBD2 (5 bases). Germline CDR1 MDHEN, CDR2 SYDVKM. V was trimmed by 1 base and J by 3 bases, leaving 19 bases between them. The CDR3 extends over 17 amino acids. CDR3 sequence (DNA): TGTGCCAGCAGTTTATCCGCGAATAGTGGACGGGACTACGAGCAGTACTTC. This codes for CASSLSANSGRDYEQYF.

This chain uses TRBV27 with TRBJ1-5; possibly TRBD1 for D (6 bases). The CDR3 runs to 13 residues. V gave up 8 bases and J gave up 8 bases, with 16 bases separating them. The germline V gene has CDR1 MNHEY and CDR2 SMNVEV (reference sequence). CDR3 DNA sequence: TGTGCCAGCCAACGGAGGGGGGGCGAGCCCCAGCATTTT. Translating it yields CASQRRGGEPQHF.

This clone was counted between two and nine times. J is TRBJ2-7 and V is TRBV28, with a possible D match to TRBD2 (6 bases). Trimming took off 6 bases at V and 3 bases at J, with 12 bases between the two ends. The CDR3 loop spans 13 amino acids. From germline, CDR1 is MDHEN and CDR2 SYDVKM. Written as DNA, the CDR3 is TGTGCCAGCAGGGGGGGAAGGAACTACGAGCAGTACTTC. This encodes CASRGGRNYEQYF.

This clone was counted only a few times. V gene TRBV5-4 combines with J gene TRBJ2-1; D may be TRBD2 (6 bases). The length of the CDR3 is 15 residues. Germline V gives CDR1 SGHNT, CDR2 YYREEE (reference sequence). Trimming pared 0 bases from V and 3 bases from J, leaving 10 bases between. The CDR3 DNA sequence: TGTGCCAGCAGCTTGGACGGGGGTATCTACAATGAGCAGTTCTTC. This codes for CASSLDGGIYNEQFF.

The chain couples TRBV19 to TRBJ2-6; D not resolved. Germline-derived CDR1 and CDR2 are LNHDA and SQIVND (reference sequence). V was trimmed by 4 bases and J by 6 bases, leaving 13 bases between them. The CDR3 loop spans 15 amino acids. CDR3 protein: CASSSTAVLANVLTF. CDR3 in DNA: TGTGCCAGTAGTAGTACAGCCGTTTTGGCCAACGTCCTGACTTTC.

The chain joins TRBV10-3 to TRBJ1-6; 9 bases agree with TRBD1. The CDR3 sequence is 15 residues long. J was trimmed by 7 bases and V by 0 bases; bases with no gene match: 1. The germline V gene has CDR1 ENHRY and CDR2 SYGVKD. For the CDR3, the DNA is TGTGCCATCAGTGAGTCTGGACAGGGGAATTCACCCCTCCACTTT. Protein product: CAISESGQGNSPLHF.

The chain carries TRBV19 and TRBJ1-5; 8 nucleotides match TRBD1. The CDR3 extends over 15 amino acids. J gave up 2 bases and V 7 bases, and 7 bases lay outside the gene matches. Germline values: CDR1 LNHDA, CDR2 SQIVND (reference sequence). CDR3 amino acids: CASTALDRGNQPQHF. CDR3 nucleotide sequence: TGTGCCAGTACCGCCCTGGACAGGGGCAATCAGCCCCAGCATTTT.

This clone appeared once. V usage is TRBV21-1 and J usage is TRBJ1-2; the table's D call, TRBD1, has no DNA check behind it. TRBV21-1 is tagged as a pseudogene. The CDR3 totals 18 residues. This CDR3 reads CASSNGEGGDSLTDGYTF. In DNA, the CDR3 is TGTGCCAGCAGCAATGGCGAAGGAGGGGACAGCCTTACCGATGGCTACACCTTC.

The sample holds a few counts of this clone. The V gene is TRBV4-1, the J gene TRBJ1-3, with TRBD1 identical over 7 bases. The germline CDR1 and CDR2 sequences are MGHRA and YSYEKL. With 3 bases clipped from V and 0 bases from J, the junction kept 5 bases outside the gene matches. This CDR3 comprises 16 residues. The CDR3: CASSQSGTDSGNTIYF. The CDR3 nucleotides are TGCGCCAGCAGCCAGTCCGGGACAGACTCTGGAAACACCATATATTTT.

This clone was seen a few times. The J gene is TRBJ2-7, the V gene TRBV6-2 or TRBV6-3; D gene uncertain. The CDR3 loop spans 14 amino acids. Deletions cut 2 bases from V and 4 bases from J, with 12 bases between. CDR1 and CDR2 from the germline V gene are MNHEY and SVGEGT. CDR3 sequence reads: CASSYPPARYEQYF. CDR3 DNA: TGTGCCAGCAGTTACCCCCCAGCGCGATACGAGCAGTACTTC.

The genes are TRBV5-6 and TRBJ2-6; no definite D call. Germline-derived CDR1 and CDR2 are SGHDT and YYEEEE. The CDR3 has 16 amino acids. Between the trimmed V and J ends, which lost 1 base and 0 bases, there was a span of 8 bases. CDR3 amino acids: CASSLFASSGANVLTF. DNA for the CDR3: TGTGCCAGCAGCTTGTTCGCTAGCTCTGGGGCCAACGTCCTGACTTTC.